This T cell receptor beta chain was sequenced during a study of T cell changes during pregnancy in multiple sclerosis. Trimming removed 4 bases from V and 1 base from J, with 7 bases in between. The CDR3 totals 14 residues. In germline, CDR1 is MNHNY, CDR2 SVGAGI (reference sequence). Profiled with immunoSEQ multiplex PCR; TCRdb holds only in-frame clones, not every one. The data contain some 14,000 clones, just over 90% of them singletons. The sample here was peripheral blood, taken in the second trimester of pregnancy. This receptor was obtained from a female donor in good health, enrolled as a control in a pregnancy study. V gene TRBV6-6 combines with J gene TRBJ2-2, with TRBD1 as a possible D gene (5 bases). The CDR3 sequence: CASSSRVNTGELFF. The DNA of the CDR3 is TGTGCCAGCAGTTCCAGGGTGAACACCGGGGAGCTGTTTTTT.